This TCR beta chain is from a study of shared clonotypes between healthy human individuals. Naivety among CD8 cells was defined by CD45RO negativity and positive CCR7 selection, thereby excluding terminally differentiated effector memory CD45RA+ cells. Comment on this clone: The antigen is unknown.

The repertoire was sequenced with immunoSEQ multiplex PCR; TCRdb's copy has only in-frame clones and lacks some. The sample includes 800,000 or so clones, about 96% of them seen just once. Study findings and constraints: Rarefaction showed that sequencing of sorted subsets was incomplete (despite large depth).

The germline V gene encodes CDR1 SQVTM and CDR2 ANQGSEA. Losses at the gene ends were 6 bases for V and 6 bases for J; bases not matched to a gene: 13. This CDR3 comprises 16 residues. This sequence was found in a man aged 30-40 years in good health. The chain joins TRBV29-1 to TRBJ2-1, with 11 bases that match TRBD2. The sample comprised naive CD8+ T cells sorted from blood. CDR3 nucleotide sequence: TGCAGCGTACCTGACCCGGGACTAGCGGCCCTCAATGAGCAGTTCTTC. Translating gives CSVPDPGLAALNEQFF.